The rows below give T cell receptor beta chains drawn from one sample of a study of T cell responses to AZD1222 COVID-19 vaccine. Using immunoSEQ multiplex PCR, the repertoire was profiled, and TCRdb retains in-frame clones only, with some absent. The table has 84,000 or so clones, about 85% seen once. Sequenced here: peripheral blood, sampled on day 0 of AZD1222 vaccination. These receptors were taken from an adult in good health. CDR3s include the opening cysteine and the closing phenylalanine or tryptophan. The order of the fields is CDR3 protein, CDR3 DNA, D gene, clone size, V gene, J gene. A D gene is named only where the DNA matches it firmly. Clone size is not always given. Where it is, it says once, few, many or a class for expanded clones.

CASSLPNPGLVGNEQFF	TGCGCCAGCAGCTTGCCCAACCCGGGACTAGTTGGCAATGAGCAGTTCTTC	TRBD2	NA	TRBV5-1	TRBJ2-1
CASSQGLVTEAFF	TGTGCCAGCAGCCAAGGACTGGTTACTGAAGCTTTCTTT	NA	NA	TRBV14	TRBJ1-1
CASGLRTSTTDNNEQFF	TGTGCTAGTGGTTTGAGGACTAGCACCACTGATAACAATGAGCAGTTCTTC	TRBD2	few	TRBV12-5	TRBJ2-1
CASSRGGQPQHF	TGTGCCAGCAGCCGAGGCGGTCAGCCCCAGCATTTT	NA	NA	TRBV13	TRBJ1-5
CASSTSHLIAGELFF	TGTGCCAGCAGTACTAGTCATCTTATAGCCGGGGAGCTGTTTTTT	NA	few	TRBV25-1	TRBJ2-2
CASSGGVGANVLTF	TGTGCCAGCAGCGGCGGGGTCGGGGCCAACGTCCTGACTTTC	NA	NA	TRBV7-3	TRBJ2-6
CASSIGVNTEAFF	TGTGCCAGTAGTATCGGGGTGAACACTGAAGCTTTCTTT	NA	NA	TRBV19	TRBJ1-1
CASSLEGLLMNTEAFF	TGTGCCAGCAGCTTAGAGGGACTGCTAATGAACACTGAAGCTTTCTTT	NA	NA	TRBV7-8	TRBJ1-1
CAWRTGKNYGYTF	TGTGCCTGGAGGACAGGGAAGAACTATGGCTACACCTTC	TRBD1	NA	TRBV30	TRBJ1-2
CATAGQQNTEAFF	TGTGCCACCGCGGGACAGCAGAACACTGAAGCTTTCTTT	TRBD1	once	TRBV7-2	TRBJ1-1
CAWSAPLGEYSNQPQHF	TGTGCCTGGAGTGCCCCACTGGGGGAGTATAGCAATCAGCCCCAGCATTTT	NA	NA	TRBV30	TRBJ1-5
CASRPGVGYGEKLFF	TGTGCCAGCAGACCCGGCGTTGGTTACGGGGAAAAACTGTTTTTT	NA	NA	TRBV7-6	TRBJ1-4
CATSDQRGADTQYF	TGTGCCACCAGTGACCAAAGAGGGGCAGATACGCAGTATTTT	NA	NA	TRBV24-1	TRBJ2-3
CASKGAQGNQPQHF	TGTGCCAGCAAGGGGGCGCAGGGCAATCAGCCCCAGCATTTT	TRBD1	NA	TRBV6-5	TRBJ1-5
CASSSLAGGEQYF	TGTGCCAGCAGCTCACTAGCGGGAGGTGAGCAGTACTTC	TRBD2	NA	TRBV7-9	TRBJ2-7
CASSEPGQLNQPQHF	TGTGCCAGCAGTGAGCCGGGACAGCTAAATCAGCCCCAGCATTTT	TRBD1	NA	TRBV6-1	TRBJ1-5
CASSPQGLGGYTF	TGTGCCAGCAGCCCCCAAGGCCTTGGAGGCTACACCTTC	NA	NA	TRBV7-9	TRBJ1-2
CAISLTGGINQPQHF	TGTGCCATCAGTCTAACAGGGGGCATCAACCAGCCCCAGCATTTT	TRBD1	NA	TRBV10-3	TRBJ1-5
CASSLLAGGPNEQFF	TGTGCCAGCAGTTTACTAGCGGGAGGGCCGAATGAGCAGTTCTTC	TRBD2	NA	TRBV28	TRBJ2-1
CSANLGVEQYF	TGCAGTGCTAATCTGGGAGTCGAGCAGTACTTC	NA	NA	TRBV20-1	TRBJ2-7